This TCR beta chain was captured in a study of blood T cell repertoires in COVID-19. Across the study: Donors in the United States, Italy and Spain gave samples during acute or convalescent COVID-19. From T cells, B-cell-depleted T cells, or PBMCs came the material, which was cDNA or gDNA.

Authors' methods: Estimates of nucleated cell counts were drawn from the amplification of reference gene primers. Sequencing used immunoSEQ multiplex PCR; TCRdb keeps in-frame clones, though not all of them. V and J calls and clone size are those listed in that table; D and trimming were worked out from the DNA. The data contain over 110,000 clones, about 89% of them singletons. Participants were aged roughly 18 to 89 years from roughly 25 US areas. The V gene lost 3 bases and the J gene lost 3 bases, with 16 bases spanning the gap. The CDR3 is 16 amino acids. Germline V CDR1 and CDR2: SGHAT, FQNNGV. The receptor's source is a man aged 60-69 years who had recovered from COVID-19. The rearrangement uses TRBV11-2 and TRBJ2-3; TRBD2 is a possible D gene (6 bases). The source material was PBMCs or T cells enriched from blood (not recorded which). DNA for the CDR3: TGTGCCAGCAGCTTTCTTGAGGGAGGTCGGACAGATACGCAGTATTTT. Translation gives CASSFLEGGRTDTQYF.